The sequence of this T cell receptor (beta chain) was determined in a study of cytomegalovirus exposure and HLA in healthy donors. Study findings and constraints: One later analysis reportedly identified an Asian-associated ancestry cluster that showed fewer N-insertions than the roughly 600-donor mean.

PCR amplification relied on 60 Vbeta primers (plus 13 Jbeta primers). Here immunoSEQ multiplex PCR was the method, and the copy in TCRdb shows in-frame clones only, minus some. The table records under 200,000 clones, approximately 80% of them present only once. Concerning this clone: Its antigen is still unknown.

Input material: PBMCs. This receptor was taken from a woman between 45 and 65 years old in good health and CMV-seropositive.

The CDR3 protein is CASSGQGARLNSPLHF. CDR3 bases: TGTGCCAGCAGTGGACAGGGGGCGAGGCTTAATTCACCCCTCCACTTT. This rearrangement joins TRBV9 to TRBJ1-6; TRBD1 matches 11 bases. V gave up 5 bases and J gave up 6 bases; unmatched junction bases: 7. CDR1 and CDR2 (germline): SGDLS, YYNGEE. This CDR3 spans 16 amino acids.